This T cell receptor (beta chain) was obtained from a study of radiotherapy plus CTLA-4 blockade in lung cancer. The study's findings and limits: Best predicting response, reportedly, were early blood T cell clone dynamics, with interferon-beta. In blood, after radiotherapy plus ipilimumab, tumor-derived TCR clones expanded.

Using immunoSEQ multiplex PCR, the repertoire was profiled, and TCRdb retains in-frame clones only, with some absent. This table has roughly 59,000 clones, roughly 76% appearing once. On this clone: Its antigen is not identified.

V lost 3 bases to trimming and J lost 0 bases, with 11 bases between them. The CDR3 has 15 residues. Germline CDR1 is MRHNA and CDR2 is SNTAGT. The specimen comprised peripheral blood, sampled from a patient treated with radiotherapy plus ipilimumab. The genes are TRBV6-4 and TRBJ1-1; D is unclear. This clonotype was obtained from a human donor with non-small cell lung cancer whose response to radiotherapy plus ipilimumab could not be evaluated. CDR3 bases: TGTGCCAGCAGTGAGGAGGTTGGTGTGAACACTGAAGCTTTCTTT. Translating it yields CASSEEVGVNTEAFF.